This entry concerns a single TCR beta chain. Its antigen has not been determined. Base-call qualities are not available, and no considerably larger clone is one nucleotide away. For repertoire sequencing, the TCR beta CDR3 regions were amplified from RNA transcripts. The first round of RT-PCR was done with HTBI primers and the Qiagen OneStep RT-PCR kit, and was followed by a second round of multiplex PCR, then size selection and purification. Sequencing of the libraries was carried out on an Illumina HiSeq2000 in paired-end mode with 100 bp reads. The authors' pipeline ran thus. SOAPnuke was used for read processing, and reads with adapters, uncalled bases, a mean Phred below 15, or no exact constant-primer or identifier match were discarded. High-quality paired reads were merged with COPE v1.2.5. Clonotypes were defined as unique nucleotide sequences and were aligned to IMGT TRB V, D and J references using MiTCR v1.1. The analysis was limited to V-J combinations with a frequency above 0.0001, which together covered 99.2% of repertoires. A TCR clonal expansion and chaos score per V-J combination was defined as the ratio of F50 clonal expansion to chaos observed in the TCRdist matrix. Welch's t-statistics and random forest were used to narrow the features down to around 12 V-J combinations, which were then fed into a naive Bayes classifier. The similarity between thyroid and blood repertoires was quantified using the Morisita-Horn index. Clones were called with MiXCR by TCRdb after fastp trimmed the public reads at Q25, and only in-frame beta chains were retained. Every distinct CDR3 protein forms one entry, paired with its most common genes and DNA. Here the V and J calls rest on TCRdb's processing, not on the authors' analysis. Recorded for this sample are 210,000 or so distinct CDR3 sequences; roughly 27% of them occurred a single time. About 8.2% of the sample is held by the ten biggest clonotypes.

Ophthalmopathy patients were characterized by moderately to severely active disease, a Clinical Activity Score of at least 3, a NOSPECS grade of at least 4, and a disease duration under 3 months. Patients with other autoimmune diseases, uncontrolled infections, pregnancy or lactation were excluded from the study. Diagnosis was based on clinical symptoms, serum thyroxine, TRAb, thyroid ultrasound and orbital computed tomography. PBMCs were isolated from 10 ml of fresh peripheral blood by Ficoll-Paque density gradient centrifugation. Trizol reagent was used to extract the total RNA, and its quality was then checked on an Agilent 2100 Bioanalyzer. This sample was included in a study of Graves' ophthalmopathy and Graves' hyperthyroidism (dated by TCRdb to 2016 to 2019). With respect to the entire study: Peripheral blood was collected before any treatment was given, at the time of initial diagnosis. In total, 135 blood samples were TCR-sequenced: around 42 ophthalmopathy, 75 hyperthyroidism and some 17 hyperthyroidism-to-ophthalmopathy patients. The independent validation cohort included under 20 hyperthyroidism patients plus 17 patients who later progressed from hyperthyroidism to ophthalmopathy. In several hyperthyroidism patients, the T-cell repertoires found in thyroid tissue were compared with those found in blood. The study used signatures of the TCR beta repertoire to tell Graves' ophthalmopathy apart from Graves' hyperthyroidism and to predict which patients would progress to ophthalmopathy. Following sample collection, hyperthyroidism patients were given methimazole at a starting dose of 30 mg daily, and ophthalmopathy patients were given high-dose intravenous methylprednisolone. The approximately 98 discovery patients were randomly divided into training and test sets at a 7:3 ratio. To explore V-J signatures that separate ophthalmopathy from hyperthyroidism, a discovery set of about 96 patients was enrolled, consisting of approximately 45 with ophthalmopathy and approximately 60 with stable hyperthyroidism. Paper-wide results and their limitations: Ophthalmopathy was separated from stable hyperthyroidism by the 13-signature model with about 90% sensitivity and about 83% specificity in cross-validation and with 80%/75% in the test set. In validation, the model predicted ophthalmopathy progression with less than 71% sensitivity and 72% to 80% specificity; roughly eleven predicted patients were CT-confirmed with GO in a median of roughly 6.8 months. Most expanded thyroid clonotypes with frequency above 0.001 were also detected in blood, suggesting blood repertoires may reflect the thyroid immune response. No statistical method was used to predetermine the sample size, and group allocation was not hidden from the investigators.

V loses 2 bases, J loses 8 bases, and the germline ends lie 12 bases apart. Looking up the germline V gene (reference sequence) yields CDR1 DFQATT and CDR2 SNEGSKA. Including cysteine and phenylalanine, the CDR3 has 12 amino acids. Only CDR3 DNA remains: 36 bases, in frame from the first base. The clonotype was recovered from a man aged 50 to 60 with Graves' ophthalmopathy. Donor details come from another sample of the same person, matched by shared clones. The chain is made from TRBV20-1 and TRBJ1-2; the D gene is unclear. Source material: peripheral blood. The base sequence is TGCAGTGCTAGACCCTCACTTGGCGGCTACACCTTC. Its product reads: CSARPSLGGYTF.